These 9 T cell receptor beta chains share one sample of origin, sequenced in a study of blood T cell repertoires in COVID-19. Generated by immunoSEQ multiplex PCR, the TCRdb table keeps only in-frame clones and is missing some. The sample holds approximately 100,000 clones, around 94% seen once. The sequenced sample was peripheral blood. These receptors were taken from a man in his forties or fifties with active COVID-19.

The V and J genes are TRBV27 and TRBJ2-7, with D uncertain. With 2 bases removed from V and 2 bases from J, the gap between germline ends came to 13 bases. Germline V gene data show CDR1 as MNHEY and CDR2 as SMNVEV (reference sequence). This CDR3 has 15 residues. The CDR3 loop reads CASSLNPPKPYEQYF. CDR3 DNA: TGTGCCAGCAGTTTAAATCCCCCTAAACCCTACGAGCAGTACTTC.

CDR3 sequence (DNA): TGTGCCAGCAGCGGAGCGGGAGGAAGCACCGGGGAGCTGTTTTTT. Protein: CASSGAGGSTGELFF. The chain employs TRBV9 and TRBJ2-2; TRBD2 aligns across 9 bases. With V trimmed by 3 bases and J by 4 bases, 4 bases remained unmatched. Germline V gene data show CDR1 as SGDLS and CDR2 as YYNGEE. The CDR3 runs 15 residues.

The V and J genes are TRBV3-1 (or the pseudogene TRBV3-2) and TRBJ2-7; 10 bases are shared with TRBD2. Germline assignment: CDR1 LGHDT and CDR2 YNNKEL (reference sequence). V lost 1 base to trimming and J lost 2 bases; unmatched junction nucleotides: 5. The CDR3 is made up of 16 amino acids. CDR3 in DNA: TGTGCCAGCAGCCAAGGCGCTAGCGGGAGTACCTACGAGCAGTACTTC. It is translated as CASSQGASGSTYEQYF.

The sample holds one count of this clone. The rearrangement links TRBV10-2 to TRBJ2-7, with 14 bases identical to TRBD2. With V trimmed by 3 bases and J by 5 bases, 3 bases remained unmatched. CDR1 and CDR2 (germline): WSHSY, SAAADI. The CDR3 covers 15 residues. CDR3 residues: CASSDGTSGSNEQYF. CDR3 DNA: TGCGCCAGCAGTGACGGGACTAGCGGGAGCAACGAGCAGTACTTC.

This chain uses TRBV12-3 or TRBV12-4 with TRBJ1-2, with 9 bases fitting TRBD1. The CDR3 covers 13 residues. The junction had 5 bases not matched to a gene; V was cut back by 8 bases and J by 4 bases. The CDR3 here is CASGTGIGYGYTF. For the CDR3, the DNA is TGTGCCAGCGGGACAGGGATAGGCTATGGCTACACCTTC.

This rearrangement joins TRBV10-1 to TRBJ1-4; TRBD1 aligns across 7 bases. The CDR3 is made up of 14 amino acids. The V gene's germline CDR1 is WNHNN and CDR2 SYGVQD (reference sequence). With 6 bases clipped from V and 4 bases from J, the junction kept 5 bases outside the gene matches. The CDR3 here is CASRPGQRNEKLFF. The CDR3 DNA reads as TGCGCCAGCAGGCCGGGACAGCGTAATGAAAAACTGTTTTTT.

CDR3 region: CASSENLAGGDTQYF. CDR3 DNA sequence: TGTGCCAGCAGTGAAAATTTGGCGGGAGGAGATACGCAGTATTTT. The V call is TRBV6-1, the J call TRBJ2-3, with 8 bases aligning to TRBD2. CDR1 is MNHNS and CDR2 is SASEGT in the germline V gene. Trimming took 2 bases from V and 5 from J; bases not matched to a gene: 6. The CDR3 spans 15 residues.

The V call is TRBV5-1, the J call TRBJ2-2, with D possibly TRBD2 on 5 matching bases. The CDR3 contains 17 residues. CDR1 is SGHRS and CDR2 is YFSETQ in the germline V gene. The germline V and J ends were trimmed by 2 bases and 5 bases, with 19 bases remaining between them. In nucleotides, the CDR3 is TGCGCCAGCAGCTTCCATCGGAGCCAACCGGGGACCGGGGAGCTGTTTTTT. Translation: CASSFHRSQPGTGELFF.

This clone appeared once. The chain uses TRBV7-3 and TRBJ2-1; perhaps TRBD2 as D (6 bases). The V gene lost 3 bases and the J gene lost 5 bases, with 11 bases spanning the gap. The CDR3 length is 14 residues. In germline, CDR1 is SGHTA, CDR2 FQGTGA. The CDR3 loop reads CASSLVGGDNEQFF. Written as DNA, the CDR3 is TGTGCCAGCAGCTTGGTCGGAGGGGACAATGAGCAGTTCTTC. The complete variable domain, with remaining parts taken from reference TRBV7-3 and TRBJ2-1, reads GAGVSQTPSNKVTEKGKYVELRCDPISGHTALYWYRQSLGQGPEFLIYFQGTGAADDSGLPNDRFFAVRPEGSVSTLKIQRTERGDSAVYLCASSLVGGDNEQFFGPGTRLTVL.